This T cell receptor beta chain comes out of a study of cytomegalovirus exposure and HLA in healthy donors. V lost 8 bases to trimming and J lost 5 bases, with 15 bases between them. The CDR3 consists of 13 residues. CDR1 and CDR2 (germline): SGHVS, FNYEAQ. The assay was immunoSEQ multiplex PCR, and TCRdb's table has in-frame clones only and misses some. The repertoire holds 110,000 or so clones, about 88% seen once, with 3% to 4% in the top ten. The V gene is TRBV7-6, the J gene TRBJ2-5; tentatively, D is TRBD2 (6 bases). Material for sequencing was PBMCs. The sequence came from a woman in her late teens or twenties in good health and CMV-seropositive. The CDR3 spells CASGRGGAETQYF. In DNA form, the CDR3 reads TGTGCCAGCGGGCGCGGCGGGGCCGAGACCCAGTACTTC. The complete variable domain, with remaining parts taken from reference TRBV7-6 and TRBJ2-5, reads GAGVSQSPRYKVTKRGQDVALRCDPISGHVSLYWYRQALGQGPEFLTYFNYEAQQDKSGLPNDRFSAERPEGSISTLTIQRTEQRDSAMYRCASGRGGAETQYFGPGTRLLVL.